One and the same sample provided the 16 T cell receptor beta chains below, sequenced in a study of human T cells and chemical hapten exposure. TCRdb analysed the RACE reads with MiXCR anew, one entry per CDR3 protein. The sample carries fewer than 200,000 distinct CDR3 sequences, 25% to 30% recorded once. Time point described: patch test 3, about 24 weeks after DPC sensitization. This sample's treatment: therapeutic diphenylcyclopropenone sensitization with weekly scalp DPC. The material sequenced was whole blood, taken in connection with sensitization to the hapten diphenylcyclopropenone (DPC). All receptors derive from a woman between 18 and 29 years old with alopecia areata. Some clones in this sample may be carry-over from other donors' samples.

This clonotype was detected only a few times. The V call is TRBV14, the J call TRBJ2-1, with 8 bases aligning to TRBD2. V trimming: 1 base; J trimming: 10 bases; junction bases outside the gene matches: 3. The CDR3 sequence is 13 residues long. Germline V gives CDR1 SGHDN, CDR2 FVKESK. CDR3 sequence (DNA): TGTGCCAGCAGCCAAGGCCGGGGGGGCGAGCAGTTCTTC. This sequence encodes CASSQGRGGEQFF.

Many counts were recorded for this clonotype. The genes are TRBV21-1 and TRBJ1-2; TRBD1 is the table's D call, not checked against the DNA. TRBV21-1 is annotated as a pseudogene. This CDR3 has 18 amino acids. The chain's CDR3 is CASSPLRPAPQPNYGYTF. The CDR3, as DNA: TGTGCCAGCAGCCCCCTCAGGCCGGCACCTCAGCCAAACTATGGCTACACCTTC.

The chain has TRBV14 and TRBJ2-3; D is unresolved. The CDR3 consists of 17 residues. V shed 3 bases and J shed 10 bases, with 26 bases lying between them. CDR1 and CDR2 from the germline V gene are SGHDN and FVKESK. CDR3 residues: CASSQALSLATRSAQYF. CDR3 nucleotide sequence: TGTGCCAGCAGCCAGGCCCTGAGTCTGGCAACTCGCTCCGCGCAGTATTTT.

There are a few counts of this clonotype. This chain joins TRBV4-1 and TRBJ2-2; 9 bases align to TRBD2. V gave up 4 bases and J gave up 8 bases; unmatched junction bases: 11. CDR1 and CDR2 from the germline V gene are MGHRA and YSYEKL. This CDR3 spans 16 amino acids. The CDR3 sequence is CASSPVAGEIVGELFF. CDR3 DNA: TGCGCCAGCAGCCCCGTAGCGGGAGAAATAGTAGGGGAGCTGTTTTTT.

The V call is TRBV30, the J call TRBJ2-7; D is unresolved. The germline V gene encodes CDR1 GTSNPN and CDR2 SVGIG (reference sequence). The CDR3 extends over 13 amino acids. V was cut by 1 base and J by 3 bases, with 10 bases left in between. The CDR3 bases are TGTGCCTGGAGTGACTGGCAGAGCTACGAGCAGTACTTC. Translated: CAWSDWQSYEQYF.

The table lists this clonotype with a count of one. The chain carries TRBV27 and TRBJ2-2, with TRBD2 matching over 8 bases. Germline values: CDR1 MNHEY, CDR2 SMNVEV (reference sequence). This CDR3 region has 13 residues. V lost 6 bases and J lost 9; bases outside the gene matches: 6. The CDR3 loop is CASSPGLGRELFF. The DNA for the CDR3 is TGTGCCAGCAGCCCGGGACTAGGGCGGGAGCTGTTTTTT.

J is TRBJ2-1 and V is TRBV7-2, with TRBD2 matching 13 bases. V gave up 5 bases and J gave up 7 bases; unmatched junction bases: 5. The CDR3 is 15 residues long. CDR1 and CDR2 (germline): SGHTA, FQGNSA. The CDR3: CASSGTSGVGNEQFF. CDR3 nucleotides: TGTGCCAGCAGCGGGACTAGCGGGGTGGGGAATGAGCAGTTCTTC.

The chain has TRBV7-2 and TRBJ2-1; D unresolved. The germline V gene has CDR1 SGHTA and CDR2 FQGNSA. This CDR3 spans 16 amino acids. V was cut by 1 base and J by 2 bases, with 12 bases left in between. The CDR3 protein is CASSLGGGVPYNEQFF. The CDR3 region has the DNA TGTGCCAGCAGCTTAGGGGGTGGGGTCCCCTACAATGAGCAGTTCTTC.

This clonotype was counted at least ten times. CDR3 coding DNA: TGTGCCAGCAGTTTAGCCCTCAACACTGAAGCTTTCTTT. This translates into CASSLALNTEAFF. The chain uses TRBV27 and TRBJ1-1, with D unresolved. V lost 2 bases, J lost 2 bases, and 6 bases lay in between. CDR3 length equals 13 residues. Germline V gene lookup returns CDR1 MNHEY and CDR2 SMNVEV (reference sequence).

This clonotype was seen at least ten times. The gene calls are TRBV6-5 and TRBJ1-1, with D uncertain. CDR1 is MNHEY, CDR2 SVGAGI, per germline. The germline V and J ends were trimmed by 6 bases and 1 base, with 9 bases remaining between them. There are 13 residues in the CDR3. CDR3 region: CASRTDKNTEAFF. The CDR3 region has the DNA TGTGCCAGCAGAACCGACAAGAACACTGAAGCTTTCTTT.

The gene calls are TRBV9 and TRBJ2-1, with 7 bases lining up with TRBD1. Germline V lookup: CDR1 SGDLS, CDR2 YYNGEE. V was pared by 3 bases and J by 5 bases, with 5 bases of the junction left unmatched. The CDR3 is 14 residues long. Here the CDR3 DNA reads TGTGCCAGCAGCGCATTGACAGGGCACAATGAGCAGTTCTTC. It translates to CASSALTGHNEQFF.

V is TRBV4-3 and J is TRBJ1-2; maybe TRBD1 (5 bases). The V gene lost 0 bases and the J gene lost 8 bases, with 16 bases spanning the gap. Germline V gene sequence: CDR1 LGHNA, CDR2 YSLEER. This CDR3 has 15 amino acids. CDR3 in DNA: TGCGCCAGCAGCCAAGATGCTGGGGCCTTAAGCGGCTACACCTTC. Its translation is CASSQDAGALSGYTF.

J is TRBJ2-7 and V is TRBV29-1; D not resolved. Trimming took 4 bases from V and 6 from J, leaving 10 bases between them. Germline CDR1 is SQVTM and CDR2 is ANQGSEA. This CDR3 has 11 residues. As DNA, the CDR3 is TGCAGCGTTGTTGGTCTGCGCGAGCAGTACTTC. Residues: CSVVGLREQYF.

The chain employs TRBV6-2 or TRBV6-3 and TRBJ2-7; a weak D match, TRBD1 (5 bases). Germline V gene sequence: CDR1 MNHEY, CDR2 SVGEGT. V shed 6 bases and J shed 3 bases, with 15 bases lying between them. The CDR3 is 14 residues long. CDR3 bases: TGTGCCAGCAGCAGGACACCCCACCTCTACGAGCAGTACTTC. Translating it yields CASSRTPHLYEQYF.

This chain links TRBV7-2 with TRBJ2-2; perhaps TRBD2 as D (6 bases). This CDR3 spans 14 amino acids. V gave up 3 bases and J gave up 5 bases, with 10 bases separating them. Per the germline V gene, CDR1 is SGHTA and CDR2 is FQGNSA. The CDR3 nucleotides are TGTGCCAGCAGCTTGCGGGATAGAACCGGGGAGCTGTTTTTT. The encoded protein is CASSLRDRTGELFF.

V gene TRBV4-3 combines with J gene TRBJ2-7; D not resolved. The germline V gene encodes CDR1 LGHNA and CDR2 YSLEER. Deletions cut 0 bases from V and 6 bases from J, with 12 bases between. This CDR3 is 14 amino acids long. CDR3 amino acids: CASSQDTNVGEQYF. CDR3 nucleotide sequence: TGCGCCAGCAGCCAAGATACCAACGTAGGCGAGCAGTACTTC.